This T cell receptor beta chain appears in the sequencing data of a study of breast tumors, draining lymph nodes, adjacent tissues. From the multiplex PCR reads, TCRdb called clonotypes with MiXCR, one entry per CDR3 protein. The table records roughly 80,000 distinct CDR3 sequences, under 25% of them present only once. Axillary draining lymph nodes of breast cancer patients supplied the node samples. The sequence came from a female donor with breast cancer. Some clones in this sample may be carry-over from other donors' samples. The sequenced sample was axillary lymph node tissue.

The CDR3 spells CSGGGSQETQYF. In DNA, the CDR3 is TGCAGCGGGGGGGGGTCACAAGAGACCCAGTACTTC. The chain is built from TRBV29-1 and TRBJ2-5; TRBD2 agrees at 7 bases. V trimming: 7 bases; J trimming: 2 bases; junction bases outside the gene matches: 4. This CDR3 contains 12 residues. Germline V gene sequence: CDR1 SQVTM, CDR2 ANQGSEA.